Below, one T cell receptor beta chain is given with its context. These data are taken from a study of blood T cell repertoires in COVID-19. As for the study in general: From the United States, Italy and Spain came samples of acute and convalescent COVID-19. The analysed material was cDNA or gDNA that came from T cells, B-cell-depleted T cells, or PBMCs.

Authors' data handling: Amplifying reference gene primers gave estimates of nucleated cell counts. Assay: immunoSEQ multiplex PCR; the TCRdb copy retains only in-frame clones and omits some. The V and J calls and clone size come from that table; D and trimming were worked out from the DNA. The table records hundreds of thousands of clones, approximately 88% of them present only once. The germline V gene encodes CDR1 LNHDA and CDR2 SQIVND (reference sequence). The CDR3 spans 12 residues. The trim removed 10 bases at V and 7 bases at J, leaving 6 bases unmatched. Followed over time, Seattle patients had been enrolled while infection was active.

The receptor comes from a woman in her forties or fifties with COVID-19, enrolled during active disease. The sample consisted of peripheral blood. The chain couples TRBV19 to TRBJ1-5, with 8 bases identical to TRBD1. The CDR3 loop reads CATGQAGQPQHF. CDR3 nucleotides: TGTGCCACGGGACAGGCGGGGCAGCCCCAGCATTTT.